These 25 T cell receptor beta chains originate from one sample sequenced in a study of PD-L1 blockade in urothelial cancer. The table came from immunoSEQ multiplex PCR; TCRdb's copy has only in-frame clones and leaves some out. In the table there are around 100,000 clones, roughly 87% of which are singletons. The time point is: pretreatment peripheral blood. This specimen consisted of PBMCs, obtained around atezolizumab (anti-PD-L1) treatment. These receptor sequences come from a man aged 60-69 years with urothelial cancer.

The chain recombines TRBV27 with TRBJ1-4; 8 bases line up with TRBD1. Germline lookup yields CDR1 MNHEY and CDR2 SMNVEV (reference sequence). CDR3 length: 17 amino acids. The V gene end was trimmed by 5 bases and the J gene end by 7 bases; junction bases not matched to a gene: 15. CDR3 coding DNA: TGTGCCAGCAGTCCTTACAGGGGGTATCCCTCTACTGAAAAACTGTTTTTT. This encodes CASSPYRGYPSTEKLFF.

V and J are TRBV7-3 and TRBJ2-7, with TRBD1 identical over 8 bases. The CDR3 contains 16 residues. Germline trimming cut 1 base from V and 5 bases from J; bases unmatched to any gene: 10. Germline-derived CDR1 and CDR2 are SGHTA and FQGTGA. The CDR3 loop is CASSLRRAGGRDEQYF. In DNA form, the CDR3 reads TGTGCCAGCAGCTTAAGGCGGGCAGGGGGCAGGGACGAGCAGTACTTC. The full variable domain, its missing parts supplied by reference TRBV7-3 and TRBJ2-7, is GAGVSQTPSNKVTEKGKYVELRCDPISGHTALYWYRQSLGQGPEFLIYFQGTGAADDSGLPNDRFFAVRPEGSVSTLKIQRTERGDSAVYLCASSLRRAGGRDEQYFGPGTRLTVT.

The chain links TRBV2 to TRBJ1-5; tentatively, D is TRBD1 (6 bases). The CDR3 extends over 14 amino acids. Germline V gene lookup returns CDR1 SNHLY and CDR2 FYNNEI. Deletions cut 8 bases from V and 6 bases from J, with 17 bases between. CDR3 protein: CASLKTGVGQPQHF. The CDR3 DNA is TGTGCCAGCCTAAAGACAGGAGTCGGTCAGCCCCAGCATTTT.

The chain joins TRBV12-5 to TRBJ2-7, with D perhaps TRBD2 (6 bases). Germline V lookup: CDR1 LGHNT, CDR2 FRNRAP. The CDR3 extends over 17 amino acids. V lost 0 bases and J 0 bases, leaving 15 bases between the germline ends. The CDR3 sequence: CASGLVRWGLNSYEQYF. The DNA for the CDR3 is TGTGCTAGTGGTTTGGTACGATGGGGACTTAACTCCTACGAGCAGTACTTC.

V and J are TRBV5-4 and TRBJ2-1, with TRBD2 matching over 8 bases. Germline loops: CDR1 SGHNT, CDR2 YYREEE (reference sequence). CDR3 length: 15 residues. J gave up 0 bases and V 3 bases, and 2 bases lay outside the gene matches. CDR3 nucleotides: TGTGCCAGCAGCTGGAGCGGGAGCTCCTACAATGAGCAGTTCTTC. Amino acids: CASSWSGSSYNEQFF.

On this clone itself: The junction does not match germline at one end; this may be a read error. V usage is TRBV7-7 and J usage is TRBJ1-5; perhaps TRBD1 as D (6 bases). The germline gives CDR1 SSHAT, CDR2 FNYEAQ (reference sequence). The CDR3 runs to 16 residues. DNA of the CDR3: TGTGCTAGCAGCTTACCCCGGGACAAACTCAATCAGCCCCAGCATTTT. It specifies CASSLPRDKLNQPQHF.

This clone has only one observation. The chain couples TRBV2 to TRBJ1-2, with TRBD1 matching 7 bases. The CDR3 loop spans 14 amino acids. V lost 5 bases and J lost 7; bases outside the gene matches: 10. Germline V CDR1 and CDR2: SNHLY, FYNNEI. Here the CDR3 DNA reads TGTGCCAGCAGTTCTCGGACAGGCGGCGGTGGCTACACCTTC. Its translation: CASSSRTGGGGYTF. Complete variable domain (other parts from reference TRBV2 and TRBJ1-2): EPEVTQTPSHQVTQMGQEVILRCVPISNHLYFYWYRQILGQKVEFLVSFYNNEISEKSEIFDDQFSVERPDGSNFTLKIRSTKLEDSAMYFCASSSRTGGGGYTFGSGTRLTVV.

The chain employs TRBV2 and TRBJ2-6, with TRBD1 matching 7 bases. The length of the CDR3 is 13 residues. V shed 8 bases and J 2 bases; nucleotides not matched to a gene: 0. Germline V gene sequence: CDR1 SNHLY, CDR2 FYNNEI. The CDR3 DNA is TGTGCCAGCCAGGGGGCTGGGGCCAACGTCCTGACTTTC. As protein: CASQGAGANVLTF.

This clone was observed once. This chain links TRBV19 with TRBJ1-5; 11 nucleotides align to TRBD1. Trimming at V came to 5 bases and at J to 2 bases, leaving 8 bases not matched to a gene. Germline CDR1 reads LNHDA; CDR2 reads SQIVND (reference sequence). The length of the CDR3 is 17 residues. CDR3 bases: TGTGCCAGTAGTCATGGGGACAGGGGGTCTGGCAATCAGCCCCAGCATTTT. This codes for CASSHGDRGSGNQPQHF.

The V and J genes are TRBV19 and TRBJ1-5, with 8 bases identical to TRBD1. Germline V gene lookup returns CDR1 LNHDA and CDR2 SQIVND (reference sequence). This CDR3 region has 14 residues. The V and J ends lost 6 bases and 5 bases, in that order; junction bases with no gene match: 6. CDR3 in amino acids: CASSGQGGYQPQHF. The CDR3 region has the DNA TGTGCCAGTAGCGGACAGGGCGGTTATCAGCCCCAGCATTTT.

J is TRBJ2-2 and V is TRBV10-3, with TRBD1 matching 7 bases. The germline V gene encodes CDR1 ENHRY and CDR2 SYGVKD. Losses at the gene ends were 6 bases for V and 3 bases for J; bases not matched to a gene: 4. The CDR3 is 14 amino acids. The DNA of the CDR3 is TGTGCCATCAGGGCAGGGGGAGACACCGGGGAGCTGTTTTTT. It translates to CAIRAGGDTGELFF.

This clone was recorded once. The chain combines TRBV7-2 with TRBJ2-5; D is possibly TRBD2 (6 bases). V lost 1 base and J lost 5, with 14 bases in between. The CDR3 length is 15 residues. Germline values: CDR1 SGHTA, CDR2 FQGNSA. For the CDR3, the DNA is TGTGCCAGCAGCTTAGTCGGGGGACGGAAGGAGACCCAGTACTTC. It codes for CASSLVGGRKETQYF. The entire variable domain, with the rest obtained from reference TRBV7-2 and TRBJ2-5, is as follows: GAGVSQSPSNKVTEKGKDVELRCDPISGHTALYWYRQSLGQGLEFLIYFQGNSAPDKSGLPSDRFSAERTGGSVSTLTIQRTQQEDSAVYLCASSLVGGRKETQYFGPGTRLLVL.

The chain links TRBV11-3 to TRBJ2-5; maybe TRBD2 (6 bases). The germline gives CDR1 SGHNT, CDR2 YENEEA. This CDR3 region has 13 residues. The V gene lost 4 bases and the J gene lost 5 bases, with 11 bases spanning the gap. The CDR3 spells CASSSPGVETQYF. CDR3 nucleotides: TGTGCCAGCAGCTCCCCGGGAGTGGAGACCCAGTACTTC.

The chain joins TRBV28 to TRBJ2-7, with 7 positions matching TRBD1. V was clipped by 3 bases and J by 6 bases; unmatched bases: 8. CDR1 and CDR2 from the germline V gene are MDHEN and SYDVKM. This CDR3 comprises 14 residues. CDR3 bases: TGTGCCAGCAGTTTCTCGACAGGGTTGTTCGAGCAGTACTTC. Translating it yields CASSFSTGLFEQYF. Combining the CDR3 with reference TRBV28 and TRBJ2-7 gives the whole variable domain DVKVTQSSRYLVKRTGEKVFLECVQDMDHENMFWYRQDPGLGLRLIYFSYDVKMKEKGDIPEGYSVSREKKERFSLILESASTNQTSMYLCASSFSTGLFEQYFGPGTRLTVT.

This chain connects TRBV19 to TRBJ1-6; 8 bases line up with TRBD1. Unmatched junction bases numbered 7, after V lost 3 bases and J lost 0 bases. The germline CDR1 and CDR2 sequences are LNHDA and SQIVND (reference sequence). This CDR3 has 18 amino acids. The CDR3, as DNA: TGTGCCAGTAGTATGGGACAGGTCCACAGCTCCTATAATTCACCCCTCCACTTT. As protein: CASSMGQVHSSYNSPLHF. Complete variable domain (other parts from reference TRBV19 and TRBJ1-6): DGGITQSPKYLFRKEGQNVTLSCEQNLNHDAMYWYRQDPGQGLRLIYYSQIVNDFQKGDIAEGYSVSREKKESFPLTVTSAQKNPTAFYLCASSMGQVHSSYNSPLHFGNGTRLTVT.

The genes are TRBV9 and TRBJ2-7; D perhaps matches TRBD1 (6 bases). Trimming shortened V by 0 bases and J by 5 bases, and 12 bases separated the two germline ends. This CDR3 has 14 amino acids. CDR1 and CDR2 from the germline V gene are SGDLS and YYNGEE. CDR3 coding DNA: TGTGCCAGCAGCGTAGCTGTACAGGGCCACGAGCAGTACTTC. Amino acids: CASSVAVQGHEQYF. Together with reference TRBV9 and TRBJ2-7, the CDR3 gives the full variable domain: DSGVTQTPKHLITATGQRVTLRCSPRSGDLSVYWYQQSLDQGLQFLIQYYNGEERAKGNILERFSAQQFPDLHSELNLSSLELGDSALYFCASSVAVQGHEQYFGPGTRLTVT.

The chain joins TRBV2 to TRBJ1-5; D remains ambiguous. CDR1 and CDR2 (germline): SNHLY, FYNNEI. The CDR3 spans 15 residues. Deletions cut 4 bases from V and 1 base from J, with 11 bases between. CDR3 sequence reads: CASSAGRGSNQPQHF. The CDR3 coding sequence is TGTGCCAGCAGTGCCGGACGCGGGAGCAATCAGCCCCAGCATTTT.

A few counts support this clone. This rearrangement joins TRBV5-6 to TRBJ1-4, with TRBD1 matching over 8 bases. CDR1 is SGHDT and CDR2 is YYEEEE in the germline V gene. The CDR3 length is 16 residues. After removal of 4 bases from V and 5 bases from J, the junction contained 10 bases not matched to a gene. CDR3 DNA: TGTGCCAGCAGCCGCGGCACAGGGGGGAAAAATGAAAAACTGTTTTTT. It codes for CASSRGTGGKNEKLFF.

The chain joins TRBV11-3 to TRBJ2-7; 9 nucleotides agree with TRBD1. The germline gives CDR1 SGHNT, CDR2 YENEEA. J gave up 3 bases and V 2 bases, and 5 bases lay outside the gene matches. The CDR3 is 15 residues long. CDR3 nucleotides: TGTGCCAGCAGCTTATACAGGGGGCAAGACTACGAGCAGTACTTC. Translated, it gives CASSLYRGQDYEQYF. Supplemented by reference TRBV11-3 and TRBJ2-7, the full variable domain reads EAGVVQSPRYKIIEKKQPVAFWCNPISGHNTLYWYLQNLGQGPELLIRYENEEAVDDSQLPKDRFSAERLKGVDSTLKIQPAELGDSAVYLCASSLYRGQDYEQYFGPGTRLTVT.

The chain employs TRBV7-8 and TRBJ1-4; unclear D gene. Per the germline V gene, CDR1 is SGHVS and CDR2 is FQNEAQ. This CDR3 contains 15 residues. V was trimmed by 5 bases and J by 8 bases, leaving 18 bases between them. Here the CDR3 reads CASSPHRPGEEKLFF. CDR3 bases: TGTGCCAGCAGCCCCCATCGCCCTGGGGAGGAAAAACTGTTTTTT. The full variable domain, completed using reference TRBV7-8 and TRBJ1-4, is GAGVSQSPRYKVAKRGQDVALRCDPISGHVSLFWYQQALGQGPEFLTYFQNEAQLDKSGLPSDRFFAERPEGSVSTLKIQRTQQEDSAVYLCASSPHRPGEEKLFFGSGTQLSVL.

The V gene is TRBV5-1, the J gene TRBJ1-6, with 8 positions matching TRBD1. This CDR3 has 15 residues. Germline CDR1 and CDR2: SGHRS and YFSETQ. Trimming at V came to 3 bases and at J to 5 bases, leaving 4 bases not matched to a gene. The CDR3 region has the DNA TGCGCCAGCAGCTCAGGGGGCTATGATAATTCACCCCTCCACTTT. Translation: CASSSGGYDNSPLHF.

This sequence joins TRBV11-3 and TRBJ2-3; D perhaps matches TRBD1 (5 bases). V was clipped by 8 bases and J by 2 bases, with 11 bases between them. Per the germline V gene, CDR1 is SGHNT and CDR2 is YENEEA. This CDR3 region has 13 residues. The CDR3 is CASGRGDTDTQYF. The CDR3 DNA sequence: TGTGCCAGCGGTAGGGGTGACACAGATACGCAGTATTTT.

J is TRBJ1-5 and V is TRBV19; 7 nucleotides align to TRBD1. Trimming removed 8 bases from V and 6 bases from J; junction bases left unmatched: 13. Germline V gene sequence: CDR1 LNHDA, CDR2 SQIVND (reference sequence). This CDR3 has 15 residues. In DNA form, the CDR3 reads TGTGCCAGTGCTAACAGACAGGGCTGGGGTCAGCCCCAGCATTTT. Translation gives CASANRQGWGQPQHF.

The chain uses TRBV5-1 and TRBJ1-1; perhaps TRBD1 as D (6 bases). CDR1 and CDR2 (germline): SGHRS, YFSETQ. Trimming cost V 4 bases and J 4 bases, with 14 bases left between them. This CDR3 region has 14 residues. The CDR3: CASSPGQFATEAFF. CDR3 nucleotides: TGCGCCAGCAGCCCGGGACAATTCGCCACTGAAGCTTTCTTT.

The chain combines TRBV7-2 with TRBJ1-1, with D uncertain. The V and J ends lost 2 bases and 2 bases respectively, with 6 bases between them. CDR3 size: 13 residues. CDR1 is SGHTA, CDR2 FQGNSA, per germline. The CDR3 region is CASSLSVNTEAFF. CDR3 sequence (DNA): TGTGCCAGCAGCTTAAGCGTTAACACTGAAGCTTTCTTT.